This TCR beta chain was captured in a study of CD8+ T cells in alopecia areata. Overall study: Each day, treated patients took oral tofacitinib twice, at 5 to 10 mg per dose. The study gave tofacitinib for 6 to 18 months, then 6 months off drug. Study conclusions and caveats: Mouse data revealed clearer TCR sharing than patient data did, a gap possibly tied to HLA.

Treatment specified: oral pan-JAK inhibitor, 5-10 mg twice daily. Starting from PBMCs, sorting isolated CD4+ and CD8+ T cells. cDNA serving as the sequencing template came from extracted, reverse transcribed RNA. The table came from immunoSEQ multiplex PCR; TCRdb's copy has only in-frame clones and leaves some out. The data contain 200,000 to 250,000 clones, about three fifths of them singletons. The CDR3 sequence is 14 residues long. V was pared by 7 bases and J by 5 bases, with 17 bases between. Germline CDR1 reads MNHNY; CDR2 reads SVGAGI (reference sequence). Concerning this clone itself: Its antigen is undetermined.

Material: CD4+ T cells sorted from blood, obtained at week 4, from a patient treated with tofacitinib. This TCR derives from a human donor with alopecia areata. V gene TRBV6-6 combines with J gene TRBJ2-5, with D possibly being TRBD1 or TRBD2 (6 bases each). The CDR3 sequence: CASTPLGGRETQYF. The CDR3 nucleotides are TGTGCCAGCACCCCGCTCGGGGGCCGGGAGACCCAGTACTTC.